The rows below give T cell receptor beta chains drawn from one sample of a study of T-cell memory formation after mild COVID-19. TCRdb recomputed calls from the 5' RACE reads with MiXCR, one row per CDR3 protein. Of about 390,000 distinct CDR3 sequences in the sample, under 25% were seen once. Sequencing input: PBMCs or a T cell subset sorted from them (not recorded which). These receptors all stem from an adult woman who had mild COVID-19 (a few samples of this study predate the infection). Cell type and time point are not known. The CDR3 runs from the conserved cysteine through the conserved F or W. The D gene is left open where the match is weak. The size of a clone is reported for some rows only, either as once, few or many, or as a class for expanded clones.

j_gene	abundance	d_gene	v_gene	CDR3nt	CDR3aa
TRBJ2-1	-	TRBD2	TRBV2	TGTGCCAGCACTGGATCGATGGTAGCGGGGGGGCTTGAGCAGTTCTTC	CASTGSMVAGGLEQFF
TRBJ2-3	-	TRBD2	TRBV15	TGTGCCACCAGCAGAGAGATCAGTGGACTAGCGTCAATCACAGATACGCAGTATTTT	CATSREISGLASITDTQYF
TRBJ1-1	once	-	TRBV21-1	TGTGCCAGCAGCCCTCGCCAGGGGGCAGGGAACACTGAAGCTTTCTTT	CASSPRQGAGNTEAFF
TRBJ2-7	many	-	TRBV24-1	TGTGCCACCAGTGATTCCGGAGCTGCCTACGAGCAGTACTTC	CATSDSGAAYEQYF
TRBJ2-3	-	-	TRBV7-6	TGTGCCAGCAGCTTAGCGCAGCGGTCAGGTACGCAGTATTTT	CASSLAQRSGTQYF
TRBJ2-7	-	-	TRBV5-4	TGTGCCAGCAGCTTGGGAGGGGCCTGGAGCTCCTACGAGCAGTACTTC	CASSLGGAWSSYEQYF
TRBJ1-1	few	TRBD1	TRBV18	TGTGCCAGCTCACTTAACTCCGGGACAGGCCCCGTGAACACTGAAGCTTTCTTT	CASSLNSGTGPVNTEAFF
TRBJ2-2	many	-	TRBV5-1	TGCGCCAGCAGCTTGGATGCCGGGGAGCTGTTTTTT	CASSLDAGELFF
TRBJ2-5	few	TRBD2	TRBV9	TGTGCCAGCAGCGTAGGCGGGGCTAGCGGGGGCCAAGAGACCCAGTACTTC	CASSVGGASGGQETQYF
TRBJ2-5	many	-	TRBV7-2	TGTGCCAGCAGCTTAGGGGGGACCCAGTACTTC	CASSLGGTQYF
TRBJ2-7	few	-	TRBV25-1	TGTGCCAGCAGTGAAGAGGGGGGCCCCAACTCCTACGAGCAGTACTTC	CASSEEGGPNSYEQYF
TRBJ2-3	-	TRBD1	TRBV6-6	TGTGCCAGCAGCTCCGGCGACAGGGGGCTATATACGCAGTATTTT	CASSSGDRGLYTQYF
TRBJ2-7	-	-	TRBV9	TGTGCCAGCAGCGTAGTTGGGGGGCACGACGAGCAGTACTTC	CASSVVGGHDEQYF
TRBJ2-3	-	TRBD2	TRBV20-1	TGCAGTGCAAAGACTAGCGGCTCCACAGATACGCAGTATTTT	CSAKTSGSTDTQYF
TRBJ1-5	few	-	TRBV5-1	TGCGCCAGCAGCTTGCACGGGAACAATCAGCCCCAGCATTTT	CASSLHGNNQPQHF
TRBJ1-1	-	-	TRBV14	TGTGCCAGCAGCCATCCGGGGGATGTTAGTACTGAAGCTTTCTTT	CASSHPGDVSTEAFF
TRBJ1-4	once	-	TRBV5-5	TGTGCCAGCAGCTTGGTAGGGGGAAAACTGTTTTTT	CASSLVGGKLFF
TRBJ2-7	many	TRBD1	TRBV18	TGTGCCAGCTCACCAGGGGACAGGGGAGTCTACGAGCAGTACTTC	CASSPGDRGVYEQYF
TRBJ2-7	few	-	TRBV29-1	TGCAGCGCTGGTCCAGGGACCCTCTACGAGCAGTACTTC	CSAGPGTLYEQYF
TRBJ2-1	-	TRBD2	TRBV7-2	TGTGCCAGCAGCCGCACTAGCGGGGTACCTGGGAATGAGCAGTTCTTC	CASSRTSGVPGNEQFF
TRBJ1-5	-	TRBD1	TRBV30	TGTGCCTGGGGCGACAGGGGGGATCAGCCCCAGCATTTT	CAWGDRGDQPQHF
TRBJ2-6	-	-	TRBV12-3/TRBV12-4	TGTGCCAGCAGTTTAGGGACATCTGGGGCCAACGTCCTGACTTTC	CASSLGTSGANVLTF
TRBJ2-1	-	TRBD2	TRBV29-1	TGCAGCGCTTCAGCGGGAGGGCCAACAAATGAGCAGTTCTTC	CSASAGGPTNEQFF
TRBJ1-1	-	-	TRBV24-1	TGTGCCACCAGTGGGACAATGAACACTGAAGCTTTCTTT	CATSGTMNTEAFF
TRBJ2-7	few	-	TRBV25-1	TGTGCCAGCAGTGATCAAAACCGGGAACCCTACGAGCAGTACTTC	CASSDQNREPYEQYF
TRBJ1-1	-	-	TRBV5-1	TGCGCCAGCAGCTGGGGTCGGGACATAAGGACTGAAGCTTTCTTT	CASSWGRDIRTEAFF
TRBJ1-2	-	-	TRBV3-1	TGTGCCACTATGACTAACTATGGCTACACCTTC	CATMTNYGYTF
TRBJ2-5	-	-	TRBV5-6	TGTGCCAGCAGCAAACCCGCCCGTGAAGGGAGGCAGACCCAGTACTTC	CASSKPAREGRQTQYF
TRBJ2-1	-	-	TRBV19	TGTGCCAGTAGGCTGACGTCAATTATCTACAATGAGCAGTTCTTC	CASRLTSIIYNEQFF
TRBJ2-7	few	-	TRBV12-3/TRBV12-4	TGTGCCAGCAGTTTAGAGGACAGACCAAACGAGCAGTACTTC	CASSLEDRPNEQYF
TRBJ2-7	-	TRBD2	TRBV6-2/TRBV6-3	TGTGCCAGCTTACCGGGACTAGCGCGCGAGCAGTACTTC	CASLPGLAREQYF
TRBJ2-2	-	-	TRBV7-9	TGTGCCAGCAGCCCCGGGGTGGACACCGGGGAGCTGTTTTTT	CASSPGVDTGELFF
TRBJ2-7	few	-	TRBV14	TGTGCCAGCAGCCAAGTGCGAGGGTTGAGGGTCTACGAGCAGTACTTC	CASSQVRGLRVYEQYF
TRBJ2-5	few	-	TRBV5-1	TGCGCCAGCAGACCCTCGGGGGCCGGGGAGACCCAGTACTTC	CASRPSGAGETQYF
TRBJ2-2	many	-	TRBV30	TGTGCCTGGAGCAATGTGGGAGGCCGGGAGCTGTTTTTT	CAWSNVGGRELFF
TRBJ2-3	few	-	TRBV7-3	TGTGCCAGCAGCGAACGTCGGAAGGATACGCAGTATTTT	CASSERRKDTQYF
TRBJ2-3	few	-	TRBV24-1	TGTGCCACCACCGACTCCGATACGCAGTATTTT	CATTDSDTQYF
TRBJ2-5	few	-	TRBV18	TGTGCCAGCTCACCAGTGCAGAAAGAGACCCAGTACTTC	CASSPVQKETQYF
TRBJ2-6	few	TRBD1	TRBV18	TGTGCCAGCTCATCCGGGACAGCCTCCTCTGGGGCCAACGTCCTGACTTTC	CASSSGTASSGANVLTF
TRBJ2-7	-	TRBD1	TRBV6-6	TGTGCCAGCAGTTACTTGGTAGGGGGCATTGGACCCTACGAGCAGTACTTC	CASSYLVGGIGPYEQYF
TRBJ2-5	-	TRBD2	TRBV10-3	TGTGCCATCAGTGAGGGACTAGCGAGTGGAGAGACCCAGTACTTC	CAISEGLASGETQYF
TRBJ2-7	-	TRBD1	TRBV11-3	TGTGCCAGCAGCACCCGGACAGGGGGCGAAACTAGCTCCTACGAGCAGTACTTC	CASSTRTGGETSSYEQYF
TRBJ2-3	once	-	TRBV10-2	TGCGCCAGCATTAGGAGGTCCCCCACAGATACGCAGTATTTT	CASIRRSPTDTQYF
TRBJ2-3	-	TRBD2	TRBV5-1	TGCGCCAGCAGCCTCCGACTAGCGGGGGACACAGATACGCAGTATTTT	CASSLRLAGDTDTQYF
TRBJ2-5	few	-	TRBV6-6	TGTGCCAGCAGTTACGCGATTGAGACCCAGTACTTC	CASSYAIETQYF
TRBJ1-2	-	TRBD1	TRBV19	TGTGCCAGCTACAGGGGACCCGGGGGCTACACCTTC	CASYRGPGGYTF
TRBJ1-2	-	-	TRBV2	TGTGCCAGCAGCCTACAGGGAAGGGATGGCTACACCTTC	CASSLQGRDGYTF
TRBJ1-2	few	TRBD1	TRBV20-1	TGCAGTGCTACCGTGGGGACAGCTTTATACTATGGCTACACCTTC	CSATVGTALYYGYTF
TRBJ2-7	many	-	TRBV12-3/TRBV12-4	TGTGCCAGCAGTTTATCGAATTCCTACGAGCAGTACTTC	CASSLSNSYEQYF